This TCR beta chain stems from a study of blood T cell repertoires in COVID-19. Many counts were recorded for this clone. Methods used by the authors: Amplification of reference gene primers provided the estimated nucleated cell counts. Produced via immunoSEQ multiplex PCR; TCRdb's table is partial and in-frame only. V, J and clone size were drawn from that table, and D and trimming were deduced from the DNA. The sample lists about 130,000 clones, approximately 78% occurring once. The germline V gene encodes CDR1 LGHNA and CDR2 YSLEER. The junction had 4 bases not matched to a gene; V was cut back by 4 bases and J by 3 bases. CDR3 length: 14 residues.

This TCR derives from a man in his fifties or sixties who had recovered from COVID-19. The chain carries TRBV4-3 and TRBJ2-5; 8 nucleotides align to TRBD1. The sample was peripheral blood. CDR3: CASSRTDREETQYF. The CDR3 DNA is TGCGCCAGCAGCCGGACGGACAGGGAAGAGACCCAGTACTTC.